This TCR beta chain was retrieved from a study of blood T cell repertoires in COVID-19 (dated by TCRdb to 2020 to 2021). With regard to the full study: Samples covering the acute and convalescent phases of COVID-19 were provided by collaborators in the United States, Italy and Spain. The prospective study material was composed of cDNA or gDNA derived from T cells, B-cell-depleted T cells, or PBMCs. Deeply sampled blood TCRbeta repertoires from subjects exposed to, actively infected with, or recovered from COVID-19 were included in the dataset. The repertoires were released in a freely available public database intended as a resource for research on the immune response to SARS-CoV-2. Samples were obtained from the ongoing ImmuneRACE study (first 160 participants) and from about 1,300 subjects provided by 6 global collaborators. Sample metadata almost always included a de-identified subject ID, COVID-19 status, age in years and sex. HLA class I and class II types, where available, came from metadata supplied by the sample provider rather than from assay-based typing.

TCRbeta CDR3 regions were amplified from genomic DNA using the immunoSEQ Assay, a bias-controlled multiplex PCR. In the authors' own workflow: The number of nucleated cells in each sample was estimated by amplification of reference gene primers within the assay. To quantify the absolute abundance of each unique TCRbeta CDR3 rearrangement, sequence reads were collapsed and filtered. Productive Simpson clonality was computed per sample as the square root of Simpson's diversity index over productive rearrangements. The source is immuneACCESS, and TCRdb retained only in-frame sequences with V and J called. Part of the clones is not carried over; for the studies checked, unresolved V genes explain less than half of this, and the remainder is unexplained. The V and J calls and clone size were taken over from that table, and D and trimming were inferred from the DNA. The sample table records 65,000 to 85,000 clones; about four fifths of these occur just once. Of the sample, 5% to 5.5% falls within the top ten clones.

Points on this clone: Its recognized antigen is unknown. Base quality data are lacking; no much larger clone is found one base away.

Each collaborating institution followed its own protocols to collect whole blood in K2EDTA tubes. For TCRbeta analysis, collaborators shipped samples as frozen whole blood, isolated PBMCs, or DNA extracted from either of those sample types. V loses 0 bases, J loses 4 bases, and the germline ends lie 15 bases apart. The CDR3 measures 16 amino acids from cysteine to phenylalanine. The kept DNA is CDR3 alone, 48 bases in frame from the first base. According to the germline V gene, CDR1 reads MDHEN and CDR2 reads SYDVKM. Broader findings and caveats from the paper: The amount of clinical and demographic metadata varied by source and participant and was provided uncurated.

The receptor comes from a woman aged 80 or over with active or convalescent COVID-19. Specimen: peripheral blood. Rearrangement joined TRBV28 to TRBJ1-1; TRBD1 is possibly the D segment (6 matching bases). This receptor has the CDR3 CASSLWDRISLTEAFF. The nucleotide sequence is TGTGCCAGCAGTTTATGGGACAGAATATCGCTCACTGAAGCTTTCTTT.